This T cell receptor beta chain was sequenced in a study of blood T cell repertoires in COVID-19. Whole-study context: Collection of acute and convalescent COVID-19 samples took place in the United States, Italy and Spain. The cDNA or gDNA used as material had been derived from T cells, B-cell-depleted T cells, or PBMCs.

Germline V lookup: CDR1 MNHEY, CDR2 SVGAGI. The CDR3 totals 15 residues. V lost 6 bases to trimming and J lost 4 bases; unmatched junction nucleotides: 10. In the original processing: Quantification of nucleated cells was approximated via reference gene primer amplification. Here immunoSEQ multiplex PCR was the method, and the copy in TCRdb shows in-frame clones only, minus some. Clone size and the V and J calls come from that table; the DNA yielded D and trimming. Counted here are some 150,000 clones, more than 70% occurring once; the ten biggest clones make up under 2%. The J gene is TRBJ2-3, the V gene TRBV6-5; 7 bases map to TRBD2. This TCR was recovered from a human donor in a cohort sampled during active COVID-19. The sample comprised peripheral blood. This chain's CDR3 is CASSIERLAADTQYF. The CDR3, as DNA: TGTGCCAGCAGCATCGAGAGGCTAGCGGCAGATACGCAGTATTTT.